The present TCR beta chain was sequenced within a study of technical replicates of blood from a handful of donors. CDR1 and CDR2 (germline): SGDLS, YYNGEE. The CDR3 is 15 residues long. The V and J ends lost 0 bases and 8 bases respectively, with 17 bases between them. The table came from immunoSEQ multiplex PCR; TCRdb's copy has only in-frame clones and leaves some out. The sample yields 59,000 or so clones, just under 95% seen once. The chain is built from TRBV9 and TRBJ2-5; weak D call: TRBD2 (6 bases). This sequence originates from a human donor in good health. Some clones in this sample may be carry-over from other donors' samples. Input material: PBMCs. CDR3 residues: CASSVGGRDSETQYF. CDR3 in DNA: TGTGCCAGCAGCGTAGGGGGTCGGGACTCGGAAACCCAGTACTTC.